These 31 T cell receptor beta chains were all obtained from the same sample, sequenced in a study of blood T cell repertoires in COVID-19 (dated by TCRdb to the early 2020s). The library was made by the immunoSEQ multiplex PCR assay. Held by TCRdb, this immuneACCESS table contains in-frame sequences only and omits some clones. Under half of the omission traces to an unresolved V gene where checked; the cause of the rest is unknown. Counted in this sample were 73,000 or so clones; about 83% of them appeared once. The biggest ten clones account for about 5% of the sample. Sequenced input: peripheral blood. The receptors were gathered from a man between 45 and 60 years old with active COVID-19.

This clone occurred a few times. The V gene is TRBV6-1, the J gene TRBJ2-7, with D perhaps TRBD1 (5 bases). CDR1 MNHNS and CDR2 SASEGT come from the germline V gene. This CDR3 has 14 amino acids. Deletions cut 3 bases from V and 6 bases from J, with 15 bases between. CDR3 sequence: CASSETQGKGEQYF. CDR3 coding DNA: TGTGCCAGCAGTGAGACGCAGGGAAAGGGCGAGCAGTACTTC.

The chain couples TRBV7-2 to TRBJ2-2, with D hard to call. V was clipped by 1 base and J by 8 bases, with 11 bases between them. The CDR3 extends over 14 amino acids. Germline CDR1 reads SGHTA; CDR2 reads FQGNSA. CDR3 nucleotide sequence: TGTGCCAGCAGCTTAGGGTTCCCCGGGGGGGAGCTGTTTTTT. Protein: CASSLGFPGGELFF.

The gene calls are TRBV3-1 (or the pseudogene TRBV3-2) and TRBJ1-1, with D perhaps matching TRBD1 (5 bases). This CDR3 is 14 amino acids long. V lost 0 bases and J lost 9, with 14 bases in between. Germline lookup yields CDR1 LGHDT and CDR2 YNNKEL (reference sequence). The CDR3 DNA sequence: TGTGCCAGCAGCCAAGAGGGAGGGGCACGTCAAGCTTTCTTT. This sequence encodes CASSQEGGARQAFF.

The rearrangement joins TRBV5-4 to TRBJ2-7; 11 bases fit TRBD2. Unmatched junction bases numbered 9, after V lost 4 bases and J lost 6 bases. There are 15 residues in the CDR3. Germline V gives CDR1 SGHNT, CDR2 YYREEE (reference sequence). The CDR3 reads CASSPSTSGALEQYF. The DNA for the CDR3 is TGTGCCAGCAGCCCATCGACTAGCGGGGCTCTCGAGCAGTACTTC. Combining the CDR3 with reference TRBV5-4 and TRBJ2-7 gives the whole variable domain ETGVTQSPTHLIKTRGQQVTLRCSSQSGHNTVSWYQQALGQGPQFIFQYYREEENGRGNFPPRFSGLQFPNYSSELNVNALELDDSALYLCASSPSTSGALEQYFGPGTRLTVT.

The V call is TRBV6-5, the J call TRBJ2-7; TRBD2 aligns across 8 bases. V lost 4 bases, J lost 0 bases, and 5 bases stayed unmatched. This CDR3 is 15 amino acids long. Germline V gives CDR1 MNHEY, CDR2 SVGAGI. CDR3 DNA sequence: TGTGCCAGCAGTTCAATAGCGGGGTCCTCCTACGAGCAGTACTTC. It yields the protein CASSSIAGSSYEQYF.

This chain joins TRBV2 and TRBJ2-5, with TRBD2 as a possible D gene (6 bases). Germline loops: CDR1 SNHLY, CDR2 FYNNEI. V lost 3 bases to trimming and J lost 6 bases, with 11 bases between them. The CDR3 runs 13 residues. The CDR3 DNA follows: TGTGCCAGCAGTGACACTAGCTCACAGACCCAGTACTTC. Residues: CASSDTSSQTQYF. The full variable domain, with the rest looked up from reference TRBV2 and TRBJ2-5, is EPEVTQTPSHQVTQMGQEVILRCVPISNHLYFYWYRQILGQKVEFLVSFYNNEISEKSEIFDDQFSVERPDGSNFTLKIRSTKLEDSAMYFCASSDTSSQTQYFGPGTRLLVL.

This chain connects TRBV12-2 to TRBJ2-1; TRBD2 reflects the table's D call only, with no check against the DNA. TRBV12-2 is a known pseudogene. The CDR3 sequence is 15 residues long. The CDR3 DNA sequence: TGTGCAAGTCGTATGACTAGCGGGAGAGGGAATGAGCAGTTCTTC. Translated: CASRMTSGRGNEQFF.

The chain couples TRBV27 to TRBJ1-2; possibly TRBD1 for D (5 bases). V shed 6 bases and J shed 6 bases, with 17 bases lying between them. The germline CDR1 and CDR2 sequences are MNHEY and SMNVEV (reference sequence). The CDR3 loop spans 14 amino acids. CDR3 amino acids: CASRPSVGAHGYTF. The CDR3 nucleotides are TGTGCCAGCAGACCTTCGGTAGGGGCACATGGCTACACCTTC.

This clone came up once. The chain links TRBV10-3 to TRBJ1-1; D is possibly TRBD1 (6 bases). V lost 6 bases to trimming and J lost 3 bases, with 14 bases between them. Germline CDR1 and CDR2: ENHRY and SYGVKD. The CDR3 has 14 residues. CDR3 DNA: TGTGCCATCAGCGCCGGGACACTTGACACTGAAGCTTTCTTT. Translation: CAISAGTLDTEAFF.

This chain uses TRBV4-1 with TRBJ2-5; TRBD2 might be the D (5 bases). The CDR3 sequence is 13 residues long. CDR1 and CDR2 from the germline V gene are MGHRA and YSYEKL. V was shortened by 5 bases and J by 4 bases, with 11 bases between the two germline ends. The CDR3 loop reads CASSRPRGETQYF. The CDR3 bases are TGCGCCAGCAGCAGGCCCCGGGGAGAGACCCAGTACTTC.

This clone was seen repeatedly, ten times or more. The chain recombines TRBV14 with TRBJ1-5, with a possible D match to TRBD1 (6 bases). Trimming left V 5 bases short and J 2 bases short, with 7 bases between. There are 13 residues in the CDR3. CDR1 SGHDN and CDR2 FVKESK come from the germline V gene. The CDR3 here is CASSRQGNQPQHF. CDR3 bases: TGTGCCAGCAGCAGACAGGGCAATCAGCCCCAGCATTTT.

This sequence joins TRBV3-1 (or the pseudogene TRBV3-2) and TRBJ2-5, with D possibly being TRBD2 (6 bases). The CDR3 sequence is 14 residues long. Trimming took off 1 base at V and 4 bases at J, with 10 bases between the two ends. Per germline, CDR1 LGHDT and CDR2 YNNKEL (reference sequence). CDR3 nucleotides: TGTGCCAGCAGCCAAGCGGGACTGCCAGAGACCCAGTACTTC. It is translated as CASSQAGLPETQYF.

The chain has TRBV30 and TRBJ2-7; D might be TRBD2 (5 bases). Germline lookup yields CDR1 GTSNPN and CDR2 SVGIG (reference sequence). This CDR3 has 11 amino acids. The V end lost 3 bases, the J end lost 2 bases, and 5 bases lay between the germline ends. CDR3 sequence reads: CAWSGTYEQYF. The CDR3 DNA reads TGTGCCTGGAGCGGGACCTACGAGCAGTACTTC. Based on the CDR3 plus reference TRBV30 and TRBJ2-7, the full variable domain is SQTIHQWPATLVQPVGSPLSLECTVEGTSNPNLYWYRQAAGRGLQLLFYSVGIGQISSEVPQNLSASRPQDRQFILSSKKLLLSDSGFYLCAWSGTYEQYFGPGTRLTVT.

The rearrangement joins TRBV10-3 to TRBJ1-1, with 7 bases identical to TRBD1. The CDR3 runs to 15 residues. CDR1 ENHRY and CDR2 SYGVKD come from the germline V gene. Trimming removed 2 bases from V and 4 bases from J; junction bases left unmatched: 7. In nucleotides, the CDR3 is TGTGCCATCAGTGAGGGGGACGACAGGGTCACTGAAGCTTTCTTT. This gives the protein CAISEGDDRVTEAFF.

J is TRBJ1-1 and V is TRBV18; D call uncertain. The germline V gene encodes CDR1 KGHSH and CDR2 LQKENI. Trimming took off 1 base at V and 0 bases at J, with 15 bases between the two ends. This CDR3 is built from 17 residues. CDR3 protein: CASSPRAGSYMNTEAFF. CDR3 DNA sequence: TGTGCCAGCTCACCACGAGCCGGGAGTTATATGAACACTGAAGCTTTCTTT.

Written as DNA, the CDR3 is TGCGCCAGCAGCCAAGATATCGCTAGCGGAAGCTACGAGCAGTACTTC. It yields the protein CASSQDIASGSYEQYF. The J gene is TRBJ2-7, the V gene TRBV4-3; TRBD2 aligns across 7 bases. V lost 0 bases, J lost 3 bases, and 8 bases stayed unmatched. The CDR3 runs to 16 residues. Per the germline V gene, CDR1 is LGHNA and CDR2 is YSLEER.

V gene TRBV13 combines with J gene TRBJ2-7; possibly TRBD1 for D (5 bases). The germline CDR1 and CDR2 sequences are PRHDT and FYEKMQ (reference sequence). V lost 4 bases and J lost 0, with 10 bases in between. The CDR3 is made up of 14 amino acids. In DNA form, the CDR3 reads TGTGCCAGCAGCTATCGACAGAGCTCCTACGAGCAGTACTTC. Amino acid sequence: CASSYRQSSYEQYF.

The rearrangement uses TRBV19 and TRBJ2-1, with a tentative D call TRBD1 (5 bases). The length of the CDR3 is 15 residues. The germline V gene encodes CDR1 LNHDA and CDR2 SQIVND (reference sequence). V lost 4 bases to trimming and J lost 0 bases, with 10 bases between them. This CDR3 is CASSTGLGSYNEQFF. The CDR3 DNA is TGTGCCAGTAGTACAGGGTTGGGCTCCTACAATGAGCAGTTCTTC.

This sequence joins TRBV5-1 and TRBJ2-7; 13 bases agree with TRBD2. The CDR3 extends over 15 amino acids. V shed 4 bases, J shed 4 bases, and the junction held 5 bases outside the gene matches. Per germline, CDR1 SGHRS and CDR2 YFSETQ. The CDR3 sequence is CASSPTSGGGYEQYF. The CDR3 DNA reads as TGCGCCAGCAGCCCCACTAGCGGGGGGGGTTACGAGCAGTACTTC.

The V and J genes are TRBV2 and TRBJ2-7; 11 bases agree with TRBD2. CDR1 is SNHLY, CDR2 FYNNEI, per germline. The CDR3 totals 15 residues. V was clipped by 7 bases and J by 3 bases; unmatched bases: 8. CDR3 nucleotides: TGTGCCAGCAAGGAACTAGCGGGAGACTACTACGAGCAGTACTTC. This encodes CASKELAGDYYEQYF. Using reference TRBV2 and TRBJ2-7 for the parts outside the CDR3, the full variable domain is EPEVTQTPSHQVTQMGQEVILRCVPISNHLYFYWYRQILGQKVEFLVSFYNNEISEKSEIFDDQFSVERPDGSNFTLKIRSTKLEDSAMYFCASKELAGDYYEQYFGPGTRLTVT.

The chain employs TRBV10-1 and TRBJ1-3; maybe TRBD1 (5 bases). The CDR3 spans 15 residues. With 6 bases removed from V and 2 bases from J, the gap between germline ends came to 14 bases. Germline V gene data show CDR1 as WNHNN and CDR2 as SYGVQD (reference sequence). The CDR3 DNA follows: TGCGCCAGCAGCGCTGGGACTTCCCCTGGAAACACCATATATTTT. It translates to CASSAGTSPGNTIYF.

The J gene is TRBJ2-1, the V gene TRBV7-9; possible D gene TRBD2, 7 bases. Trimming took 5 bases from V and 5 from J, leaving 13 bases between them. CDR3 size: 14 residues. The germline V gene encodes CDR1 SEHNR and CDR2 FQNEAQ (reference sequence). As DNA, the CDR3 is TGTGCCAGCAGCCAAGGGGGGGGAGACAATGAGCAGTTCTTC. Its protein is CASSQGGGDNEQFF.

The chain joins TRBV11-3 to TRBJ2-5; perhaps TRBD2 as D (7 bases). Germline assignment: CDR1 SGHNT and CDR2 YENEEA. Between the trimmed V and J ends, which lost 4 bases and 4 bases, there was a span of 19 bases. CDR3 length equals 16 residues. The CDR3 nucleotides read TGTGCCAGCAGCTCCGGGGGGATACAGGGAGTAGAGACCCAGTACTTC. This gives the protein CASSSGGIQGVETQYF.

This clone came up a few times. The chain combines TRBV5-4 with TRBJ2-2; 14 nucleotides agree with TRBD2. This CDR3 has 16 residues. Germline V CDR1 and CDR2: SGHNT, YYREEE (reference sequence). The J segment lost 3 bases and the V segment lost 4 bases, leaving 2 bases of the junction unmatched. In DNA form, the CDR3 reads TGTGCCAGCAGCCTGACTAGCGGGGGGGACACCGGGGAGCTGTTTTTT. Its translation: CASSLTSGGDTGELFF.

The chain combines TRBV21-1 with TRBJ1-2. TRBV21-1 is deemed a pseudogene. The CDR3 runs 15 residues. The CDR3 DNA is TGTGCCAGCAGCGTCGTTGGAGGGGTTAACTATGGCTACACCTTC. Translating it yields CASSVVGGVNYGYTF.

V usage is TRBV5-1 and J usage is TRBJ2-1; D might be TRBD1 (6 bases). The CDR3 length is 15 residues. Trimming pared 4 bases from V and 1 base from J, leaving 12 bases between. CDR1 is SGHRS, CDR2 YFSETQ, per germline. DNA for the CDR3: TGCGCCAGCAGCACTACTGGACAGTCCTACAATGAGCAGTTCTTC. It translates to CASSTTGQSYNEQFF.

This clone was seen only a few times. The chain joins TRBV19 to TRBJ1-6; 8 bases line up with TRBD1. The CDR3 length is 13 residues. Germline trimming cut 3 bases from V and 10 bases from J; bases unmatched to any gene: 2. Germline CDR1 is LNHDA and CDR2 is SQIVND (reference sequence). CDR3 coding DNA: TGTGCCAGTAGTATCCGGGACAGGTCACCCCTCCACTTT. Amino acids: CASSIRDRSPLHF.

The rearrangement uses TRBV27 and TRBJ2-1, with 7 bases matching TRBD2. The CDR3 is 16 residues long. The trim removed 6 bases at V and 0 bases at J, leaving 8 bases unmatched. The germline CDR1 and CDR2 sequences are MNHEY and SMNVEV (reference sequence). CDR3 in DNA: TGTGCCAGCAGACCGACTAGCACATACTCCTACAATGAGCAGTTCTTC. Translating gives CASRPTSTYSYNEQFF.

The CDR3 bases are TGTGCCTCCCACCCGGCGGACAGGGTTGAAAAACTGTTTTTT. It codes for CASHPADRVEKLFF. V and J are TRBV6-5 and TRBJ1-4, with 8 bases lining up with TRBD1. This CDR3 contains 14 residues. Germline V gene sequence: CDR1 MNHEY, CDR2 SVGAGI. Losses at the gene ends were 11 bases for V and 7 bases for J; bases not matched to a gene: 12.

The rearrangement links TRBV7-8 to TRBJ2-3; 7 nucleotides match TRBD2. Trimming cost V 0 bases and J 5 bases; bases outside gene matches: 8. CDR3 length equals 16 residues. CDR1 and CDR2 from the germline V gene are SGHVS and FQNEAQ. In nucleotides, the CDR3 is TGTGCCAGCAGCTTAGCGGGGACTAAGGTCAGAGATACGCAGTATTTT. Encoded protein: CASSLAGTKVRDTQYF. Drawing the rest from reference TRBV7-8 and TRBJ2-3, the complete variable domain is GAGVSQSPRYKVAKRGQDVALRCDPISGHVSLFWYQQALGQGPEFLTYFQNEAQLDKSGLPSDRFFAERPEGSVSTLKIQRTQQEDSAVYLCASSLAGTKVRDTQYFGPGTRLTVL.

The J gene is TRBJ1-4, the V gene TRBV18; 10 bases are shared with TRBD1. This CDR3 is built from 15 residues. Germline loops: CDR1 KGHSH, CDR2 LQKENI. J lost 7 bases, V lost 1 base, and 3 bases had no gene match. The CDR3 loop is CASSPLRDRGEKLFF. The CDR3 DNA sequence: TGTGCCAGCTCACCACTCCGGGACAGGGGTGAAAAACTGTTTTTT.